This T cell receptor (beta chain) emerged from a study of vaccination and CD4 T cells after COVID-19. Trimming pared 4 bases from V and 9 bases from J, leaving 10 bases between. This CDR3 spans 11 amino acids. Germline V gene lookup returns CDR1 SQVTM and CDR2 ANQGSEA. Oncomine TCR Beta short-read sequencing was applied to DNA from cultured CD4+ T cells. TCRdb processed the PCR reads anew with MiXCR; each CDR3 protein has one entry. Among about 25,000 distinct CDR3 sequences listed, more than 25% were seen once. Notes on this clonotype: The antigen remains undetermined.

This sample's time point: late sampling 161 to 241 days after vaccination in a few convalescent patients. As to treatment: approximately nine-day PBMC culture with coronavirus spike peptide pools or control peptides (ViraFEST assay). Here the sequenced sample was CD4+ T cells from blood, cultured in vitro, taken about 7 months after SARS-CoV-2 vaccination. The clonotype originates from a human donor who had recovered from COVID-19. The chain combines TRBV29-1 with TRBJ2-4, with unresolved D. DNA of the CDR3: TGCAGCGTTGTTTTATTAGGCATTCAGTACTTC. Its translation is CSVVLLGIQYF.